The 19 T cell receptor beta chains below all came from one sample that was sequenced in a study of T cells after yellow fever vaccination. TCRdb passed the 5' RACE reads through MiXCR, listing each CDR3 protein once. The sample lists some 550,000 distinct CDR3 sequences; over 15% were seen once. This material consisted of PBMCs, taken 15 days after the yellow fever booster vaccination. The source of these receptors is a man younger than 40 who received the YFV17D yellow fever vaccine.

This clonotype came up a few times. The chain combines TRBV7-6 with TRBJ2-1; a possible D gene is TRBD2 (6 bases). V lost 5 bases to trimming and J lost 5 bases, with 10 bases between them. CDR3 length equals 13 residues. Germline V gene lookup returns CDR1 SGHVS and CDR2 FNYEAQ. The CDR3 spells CASSPRLDNEQFF. The CDR3 bases are TGTGCCAGCAGCCCCCGACTAGACAATGAGCAGTTCTTC. The variable domain in full, with the rest retrieved from reference TRBV7-6 and TRBJ2-1, is GAGVSQSPRYKVTKRGQDVALRCDPISGHVSLYWYRQALGQGPEFLTYFNYEAQQDKSGLPNDRFSAERPEGSISTLTIQRTEQRDSAMYRCASSPRLDNEQFFGPGTRLTVL.

The CDR3 DNA reads as TGTGCCAGTAGTCTCCAGCTATCCTACAATGAGCAGTTCTTC. Amino acid sequence: CASSLQLSYNEQFF. The V call is TRBV19, the J call TRBJ2-1, with D unclear. The CDR3 is 14 amino acids. Germline-derived CDR1 and CDR2 are LNHDA and SQIVND (reference sequence). V was cut by 5 bases and J by 1 base, with 9 bases left in between.

V and J are TRBV5-4 and TRBJ2-1; D gene unclear. Per germline, CDR1 SGHNT and CDR2 YYREEE (reference sequence). V dropped 7 bases and J dropped 2 bases, with 16 bases sitting between them. This CDR3 comprises 15 residues. CDR3 sequence (DNA): TGTGCCAGCTCCGACCCTTCAATCCCCTACAATGAGCAGTTCTTC. This translates into CASSDPSIPYNEQFF.

This clonotype has more than one count but fewer than ten. The chain carries TRBV23-1 and TRBJ2-5; D call uncertain. TRBV23-1 is an open reading frame whose function is uncertain. Trimming cost V 9 bases and J 9 bases, with 11 bases left between them. The length of the CDR3 is 10 residues. Written as DNA, the CDR3 is TGCGCCAGATTGAAGGCGGCCCAGTACTTC. This codes for CARLKAAQYF.

This clonotype was counted only a few times. The J gene is TRBJ1-2, the V gene TRBV7-3; a weak D match, TRBD1 (5 bases). The germline V gene has CDR1 SGHTA and CDR2 FQGTGA. CDR3 length equals 15 residues. Trimming cost V 6 bases and J 7 bases, with 21 bases left between them. The CDR3 sequence: CASREDSFGGSGYTF. Here the CDR3 DNA reads TGTGCCAGCAGAGAAGACAGTTTCGGGGGTAGTGGCTACACCTTC.

This clonotype has ten or more counts. This chain joins TRBV18 and TRBJ2-1; no clear D gene. The V gene lost 3 bases and the J gene lost 9 bases, with 12 bases spanning the gap. The germline gives CDR1 KGHSH, CDR2 LQKENI. The CDR3 runs to 13 residues. As DNA, the CDR3 is TGTGCCAGCTCACCTCCCACAGTCCCTGAGCAGTTCTTC. This sequence encodes CASSPPTVPEQFF.

The chain employs TRBV5-1 and TRBJ2-5; TRBD1 agrees at 7 bases. Trimming removed 3 bases from V and 4 bases from J; junction bases left unmatched: 9. Germline CDR1 and CDR2: SGHRS and YFSETQ. The CDR3 is 15 amino acids. The CDR3 is CASSSHRGVGETQYF. CDR3 bases: TGCGCCAGCAGCTCCCACAGGGGCGTGGGAGAGACCCAGTACTTC.

This clonotype was detected only a few times. The chain joins TRBV7-6 to TRBJ2-7; D unresolved. CDR1 is SGHVS and CDR2 is FNYEAQ in the germline V gene. The CDR3 runs 16 residues. V was clipped by 0 bases and J by 2 bases, with 14 bases between them. CDR3 residues: CASSLAPQSRTYEQYF. The CDR3 nucleotides are TGTGCCAGCAGCTTAGCGCCTCAGTCGAGAACCTACGAGCAGTACTTC. The full variable domain, its missing parts supplied by reference TRBV7-6 and TRBJ2-7, is GAGVSQSPRYKVTKRGQDVALRCDPISGHVSLYWYRQALGQGPEFLTYFNYEAQQDKSGLPNDRFSAERPEGSISTLTIQRTEQRDSAMYRCASSLAPQSRTYEQYFGPGTRLTVT.

This clonotype was detected only a few times. The rearrangement joins TRBV4-2 to TRBJ2-4, with D unclear. Germline lookup yields CDR1 LGHNA and CDR2 YNFKEQ. The CDR3 has 13 residues. V lost 0 bases and J lost 7, with 7 bases in between. The CDR3 reads CASSQDSGNIQYF. CDR3 bases: TGTGCCAGCAGCCAAGATTCGGGTAACATTCAGTACTTC.

The chain uses TRBV5-1 and TRBJ2-1; 9 positions match TRBD2. Germline CDR1 is SGHRS and CDR2 is YFSETQ. The CDR3 runs to 17 residues. Germline trimming cut 1 base from V and 0 bases from J; bases unmatched to any gene: 5. Here the CDR3 reads CASSLYLSGSSYNEQFF. The CDR3 DNA reads as TGCGCCAGCAGCTTGTACCTTAGCGGGAGCTCCTACAATGAGCAGTTCTTC.

This clonotype has a handful of counts. The V and J genes are TRBV21-1 and TRBJ2-5; TRBD2 is the table's D call, not checked against the DNA. TRBV21-1 is assigned pseudogene status. The length of the CDR3 is 18 residues. CDR3 in DNA: TGTGCCAGCAGCAAAGCGCTTTCCTCAGGACGGCCAAAAGAGACCCAGTACTTC. It encodes CASSKALSSGRPKETQYF.

The rearrangement links TRBV20-1 to TRBJ2-1, with TRBD1 matching over 8 bases. The CDR3 extends over 15 amino acids. After removal of 5 bases from V and 6 bases from J, the junction contained 12 bases not matched to a gene. Germline V gene data show CDR1 as DFQATT and CDR2 as SNEGSKA (reference sequence). The CDR3 nucleotides are TGCAGTGCTGGCCGCGACAGGGGTGGGGGCAATGAGCAGTTCTTC. It specifies CSAGRDRGGGNEQFF.

The chain carries TRBV6-2 or TRBV6-3 and TRBJ2-6; possibly TRBD1 for D (6 bases). CDR1 MNHEY and CDR2 SVGEGT come from the germline V gene. The CDR3 covers 15 residues. V lost 11 bases and J 4 bases, leaving 18 bases between the germline ends. CDR3 in DNA: TGTGCCGTTGACGAGGGGGTTGTCGGGGCCAACGTCCTGACTTTC. As protein: CAVDEGVVGANVLTF.

The CDR3 spells CATSRDQGGTGELFF. The CDR3 nucleotides read TGTGCCACCAGCAGAGATCAAGGTGGCACCGGGGAGCTGTTTTTT. The chain joins TRBV15 to TRBJ2-2; no clear D gene. The V gene's germline CDR1 is LNHNV and CDR2 YYDKDF (reference sequence). The CDR3 consists of 15 residues. Trimming took off 0 bases at V and 4 bases at J, with 9 bases between the two ends.

This clonotype came up many times. The V call is TRBV4-3, the J call TRBJ2-6, with no clear D. The V end lost 3 bases, the J end lost 0 bases, and 6 bases lay between the germline ends. Looked up from germline, CDR1 is LGHNA and CDR2 is YSLEER. There are 15 residues in the CDR3. CDR3 in DNA: TGCGCCAGCAGCCACAGTCTCTCTGGGGCCAACGTCCTGACTTTC. Protein product: CASSHSLSGANVLTF.

In this sample, this clonotype turned up a few times. The chain carries TRBV7-9 and TRBJ2-7; 12 nucleotides match TRBD2. The CDR3 is 16 amino acids. V shed 5 bases, J shed 0 bases, and the junction held 5 bases outside the gene matches. Germline V CDR1 and CDR2: SEHNR, FQNEAQ (reference sequence). CDR3 sequence: CASSPSGRGLSYEQYF. The CDR3 nucleotides read TGTGCCAGCAGCCCTAGCGGGAGGGGGCTCTCCTACGAGCAGTACTTC. Using reference TRBV7-9 and TRBJ2-7 for the parts outside the CDR3, the full variable domain is DTGVSQNPRHKITKRGQNVTFRCDPISEHNRLYWYRQTLGQGPEFLTYFQNEAQLEKSRLLSDRFSAERPKGSFSTLEIQRTEQGDSAMYLCASSPSGRGLSYEQYFGPGTRLTVT.

This chain joins TRBV24-1 and TRBJ2-3, with D tentatively TRBD1 (5 bases). The CDR3 is 15 amino acids. The germline V gene encodes CDR1 KGHDR and CDR2 SFDVKD. Trimming cost V 1 base and J 2 bases, with 9 bases left between them. CDR3 in DNA: TGTGCCACCAGTGATTTATCCAGGGACACAGATACGCAGTATTTT. This encodes CATSDLSRDTDTQYF.

J is TRBJ1-1 and V is TRBV28; no definite D call. Trimming removed 7 bases at V and 3 bases at J, with 6 bases between. This CDR3 region has 11 residues. In germline, CDR1 is MDHEN, CDR2 SYDVKM. The DNA for the CDR3 is TGTGCCAGCAATCGGGACACTGAAGCTTTCTTT. Translation gives CASNRDTEAFF.

CDR3 sequence (DNA): TGCGCCAGCAGCTATGGGGGGTGGAATGAGCAGTTCTTC. This translates into CASSYGGWNEQFF. The chain joins TRBV5-1 to TRBJ2-1, with D tentatively TRBD2 (6 bases). The CDR3 is 13 amino acids. Trimming removed 3 bases from V and 7 bases from J, with 11 bases in between. Germline V gives CDR1 SGHRS, CDR2 YFSETQ.